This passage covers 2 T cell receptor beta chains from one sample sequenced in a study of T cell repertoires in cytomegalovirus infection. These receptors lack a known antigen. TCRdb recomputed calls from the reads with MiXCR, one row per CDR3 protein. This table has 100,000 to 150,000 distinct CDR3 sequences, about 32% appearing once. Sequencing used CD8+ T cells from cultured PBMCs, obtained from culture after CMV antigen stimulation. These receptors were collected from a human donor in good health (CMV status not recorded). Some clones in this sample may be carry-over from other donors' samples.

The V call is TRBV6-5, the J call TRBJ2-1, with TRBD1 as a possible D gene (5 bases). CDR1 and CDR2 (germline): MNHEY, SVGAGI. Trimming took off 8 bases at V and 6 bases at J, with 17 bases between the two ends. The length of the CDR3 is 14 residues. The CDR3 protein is CASGTQQGLNEQFF. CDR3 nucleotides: TGTGCCAGCGGCACCCAGCAGGGTCTCAATGAGCAGTTCTTC.

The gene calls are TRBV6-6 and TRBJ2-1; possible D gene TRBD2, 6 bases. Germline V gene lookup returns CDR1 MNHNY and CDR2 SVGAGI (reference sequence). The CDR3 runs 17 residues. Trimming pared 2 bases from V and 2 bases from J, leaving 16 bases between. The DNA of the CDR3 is TGTGCCAGCAGTTACGGACTCCCGGGGGATACCTACAATGAGCAGTTCTTC. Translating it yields CASSYGLPGDTYNEQFF.